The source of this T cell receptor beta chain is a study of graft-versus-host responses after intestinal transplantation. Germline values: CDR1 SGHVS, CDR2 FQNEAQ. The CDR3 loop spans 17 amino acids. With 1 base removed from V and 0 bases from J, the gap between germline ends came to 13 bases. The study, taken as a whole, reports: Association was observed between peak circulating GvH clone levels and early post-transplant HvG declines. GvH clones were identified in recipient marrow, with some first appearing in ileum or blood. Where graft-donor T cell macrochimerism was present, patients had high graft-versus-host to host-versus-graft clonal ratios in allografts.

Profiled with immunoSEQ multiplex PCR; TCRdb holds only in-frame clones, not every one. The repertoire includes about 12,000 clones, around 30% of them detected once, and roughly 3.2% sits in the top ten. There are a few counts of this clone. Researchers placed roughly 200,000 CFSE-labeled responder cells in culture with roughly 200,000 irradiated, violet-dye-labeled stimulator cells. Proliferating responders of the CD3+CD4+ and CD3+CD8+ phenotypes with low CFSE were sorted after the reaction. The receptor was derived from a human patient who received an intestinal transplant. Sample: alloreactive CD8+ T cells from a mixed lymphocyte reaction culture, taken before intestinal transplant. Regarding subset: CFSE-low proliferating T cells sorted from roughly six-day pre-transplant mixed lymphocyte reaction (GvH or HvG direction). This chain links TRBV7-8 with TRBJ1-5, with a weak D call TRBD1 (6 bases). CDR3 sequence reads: CASSLGQAVGSNQPQHF. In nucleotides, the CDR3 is TGTGCCAGCAGCTTAGGACAGGCGGTGGGTAGCAATCAGCCCCAGCATTTT.